These 14 T cell receptor beta chains were all obtained from the same sample, sequenced in a study of cytomegalovirus exposure and HLA in healthy donors. This PCR relied on a set of 60 Vbeta primers and 13 Jbeta primers. Sequencing was performed with immunoSEQ multiplex PCR; in TCRdb, only in-frame clones are kept and a portion is missing. The table shows 120,000 to 150,000 clones, with roughly three quarters occurring only once. Sample: PBMCs. The receptor source for this set is a woman in her forties in good health and CMV-seropositive.

The CDR3 DNA reads as TGTGCCAGCAAACAGGGGAACATGAACACTGAAGCTTTCTTT. This codes for CASKQGNMNTEAFF. The chain employs TRBV6-1 and TRBJ1-1; 7 bases match TRBD1. The CDR3 covers 14 residues. Per germline, CDR1 MNHNS and CDR2 SASEGT. V trimming: 7 bases; J trimming: 0 bases; junction bases outside the gene matches: 5.

V is TRBV6-5 and J is TRBJ2-2; a weak D match, TRBD1 (5 bases). The CDR3 consists of 14 residues. In germline, CDR1 is MNHEY, CDR2 SVGAGI. V was shortened by 7 bases and J by 0 bases, with 9 bases between the two germline ends. The CDR3 loop is CASTKGTNTGELFF. CDR3 nucleotides: TGTGCCAGCACGAAGGGGACGAACACCGGGGAGCTGTTTTTT.

The chain has TRBV7-2 and TRBJ1-3; 9 bases match TRBD1. CDR3 length equals 15 residues. Germline V gene data show CDR1 as SGHTA and CDR2 as FQGNSA. J was trimmed by 9 bases and V by 5 bases; bases with no gene match: 11. The CDR3 nucleotides are TGTGCCAGCAGCCAGCTTTCGGGACAGGGTTCCACCATATATTTT. This sequence encodes CASSQLSGQGSTIYF.

The chain employs TRBV28 and TRBJ1-5; a weak D match, TRBD1 (6 bases). The V end was cut by 6 bases, the J end by 0 bases, with 18 bases between. The germline V gene encodes CDR1 MDHEN and CDR2 SYDVKM. The length of the CDR3 is 17 residues. In DNA, the CDR3 is TGTGCCAGCAGCCCACTCACCGGGACATATAGCAATCAGCCCCAGCATTTT. Protein product: CASSPLTGTYSNQPQHF.

This clone turned up a few times. This sequence joins TRBV6-5 and TRBJ1-2; D remains unclear. The CDR3 is made up of 14 amino acids. V was pared by 3 bases and J by 3 bases, with 11 bases between. CDR1 MNHEY and CDR2 SVGAGI come from the germline V gene. CDR3 sequence (DNA): TGTGCCAGCAGTTATCGGGAAGAAGACTATGGCTACACCTTC. Translation gives CASSYREEDYGYTF.

This clone was found a few times. This chain connects TRBV19 to TRBJ2-1; 8 bases are shared with TRBD1. V lost 0 bases, J lost 7 bases, and 8 bases stayed unmatched. The CDR3 covers 16 residues. Germline CDR1 reads LNHDA; CDR2 reads SQIVND (reference sequence). The CDR3 sequence: CASSIEGGTGLNEQFF. The CDR3 nucleotides are TGTGCCAGTAGTATAGAGGGTGGGACAGGCTTGAATGAGCAGTTCTTC.

V usage is TRBV5-4 and J usage is TRBJ1-6; 8 bases line up with TRBD1. This CDR3 region has 14 residues. V was pared by 4 bases and J by 10 bases, with 7 bases of the junction left unmatched. The germline gives CDR1 SGHNT, CDR2 YYREEE (reference sequence). The DNA for the CDR3 is TGTGCCAGCAGCACGGACAGGGCAGGGTCACCCCTCCACTTT. Its protein product is CASSTDRAGSPLHF.

The V and J genes are TRBV10-1 and TRBJ2-5; 10 bases map to TRBD2. Germline loops: CDR1 WNHNN, CDR2 SYGVQD (reference sequence). The junction had 5 bases not matched to a gene; V was cut back by 2 bases and J by 2 bases. The CDR3 loop spans 16 amino acids. The CDR3 here is CASSENVLAGQETQYF. CDR3 DNA: TGCGCCAGCAGTGAGAATGTACTAGCGGGACAAGAGACCCAGTACTTC.

The CDR3 loop reads CASRGLAGADNEQFF. The CDR3 nucleotides are TGTGCCAGCCGGGGACTAGCGGGGGCCGACAATGAGCAGTTCTTC. The V gene is TRBV18, the J gene TRBJ2-1; TRBD2 agrees at 14 bases. Germline CDR1 and CDR2: KGHSH and LQKENI. After removal of 8 bases from V and 5 bases from J, the junction contained 5 bases not matched to a gene. CDR3 length: 15 residues.

The chain links TRBV20-1 to TRBJ2-7; no clear D gene. Germline assignment: CDR1 DFQATT and CDR2 SNEGSKA (reference sequence). The CDR3 contains 11 residues. V was cut by 1 base and J by 3 bases, with 4 bases left in between. The CDR3 DNA follows: TGCAGTGCTAGAGGCGGCTACGAGCAGTACTTC. Protein sequence: CSARGGYEQYF.

The chain uses TRBV2 and TRBJ1-1; TRBD1 might be the D (5 bases). The CDR3 extends over 15 amino acids. Trimming removed 4 bases at V and 6 bases at J, with 18 bases between. Germline V gene data show CDR1 as SNHLY and CDR2 as FYNNEI. CDR3 in amino acids: CASSAEQLGLAEAFF. In DNA form, the CDR3 reads TGTGCCAGCAGTGCCGAGCAATTGGGACTCGCTGAAGCTTTCTTT.

This chain uses TRBV9 with TRBJ1-1; 9 nucleotides line up with TRBD1. This CDR3 is built from 14 residues. The germline V gene has CDR1 SGDLS and CDR2 YYNGEE. V trimming: 4 bases; J trimming: 6 bases; junction bases outside the gene matches: 7. CDR3 residues: CASSPRTGEPEAFF. The CDR3 DNA reads as TGTGCCAGCAGCCCTCGGACAGGGGAACCTGAAGCTTTCTTT.

The chain is built from TRBV6-1 and TRBJ1-2, with 11 bases aligning to TRBD1. J lost 6 bases, V lost 2 bases, and 8 bases had no gene match. Germline CDR1 MNHNS, CDR2 SASEGT. CDR3 length: 16 amino acids. CDR3 coding DNA: TGTGCCAGCAGTGAAAGTGGGACAGGGGGACTCGATGGCTACACCTTC. Translated: CASSESGTGGLDGYTF.

J is TRBJ2-5 and V is TRBV27, with 7 bases that match TRBD1. TRBJ2-7 explains the end of the DNA better; the J call may be wrong. The CDR3 consists of 15 residues. Germline V gives CDR1 MNHEY, CDR2 SMNVEV (reference sequence). In nucleotides, the CDR3 is TGTGCCAGCAGTTTAAAGGGGACAGTTGGCTACGAGCAGTACTTC. Translating gives CASSLKGTVGYEQYF.